This T cell receptor (beta chain) was captured in a study of vaccination and CD4 T cells after COVID-19. The wider study: Following dose two, a median approximately 65 days (range 14 to 241) passed before post-vaccine samples were taken. Cells were stimulated with overlapping spike peptides from SARS-CoV-2, HCoV-NL63, HCoV-OC43 and HCoV-229E.

Sample treatment: approximately nine-day PBMC culture with coronavirus spike peptide pools or control peptides (ViraFEST assay). Fresh IL-2 medium replaced half the culture medium on days 3 and 7. An Oncomine TCR Beta short-read assay was used to sequence the DNA from cultured CD4+ T cells. Each CDR3 protein gets one entry after TCRdb re-called the PCR reads with MiXCR. The sample lists about 14,000 distinct CDR3 sequences; 75% to 80% were seen once. The length of the CDR3 is 14 residues. About this clonotype itself: What it recognizes is unknown.

This chain connects TRBV21-1 to TRBJ1-2. TRBV21-1 is tagged as a pseudogene. The receptor's source is a human donor who received a COVID-19 vaccine. Sequenced here: CD4+ T cells from blood, cultured in vitro, sampled after SARS-CoV-2 vaccination. The CDR3 DNA follows: TGTGCCAGCAGCAAAGATGGAGGGGCTAACGGCTACACCTTC. Its protein is CASSKDGGANGYTF.